Listed here are 2 T cell receptor beta chains from one sample, sequenced in a study of Graves' ophthalmopathy and Graves' hyperthyroidism (dated by TCRdb to between 2017 and 2018). Sequencing relied on an Illumina HiSeq 2000. TCR beta CDR3 regions were amplified from RNA transcripts for repertoire sequencing. The first round of RT-PCR was done with HTBI primers and the Qiagen OneStep RT-PCR kit, and was followed by a second round of multiplex PCR, then size selection and purification. In-frame beta chains were kept once TCRdb had trimmed the public reads at Q25 with fastp and called clones with MiXCR. Rows with a matching CDR3 protein are joined into one entry that keeps the most common DNA and genes. The sample includes about 740,000 distinct CDR3 sequences, with 40% observed a single time. The ten largest clones add up to roughly 45% of the sample. Material: peripheral blood. Receptors were obtained from an adult man with Graves' ophthalmopathy.

The rearrangement joins TRBV7-2 to TRBJ2-6; TRBD1 matches at 11 bases. The CDR3 has 20 residues. Germline trimming cut 5 bases from V and 2 bases from J; bases unmatched to any gene: 14. In germline, CDR1 is SGHTA, CDR2 FQGNSA. The CDR3, as DNA: TGTGCCAGCAGCCAAAGACGGGCCGGACAGGGGGCCCCTGGGGCCAACGTCCTGACTTTC. It translates to CASSQRRAGQGAPGANVLTF.

A note on this clonotype: This may arise from a read error, as a much more abundant clone is one base away. In this CDR3 the conserved last residue, phenylalanine or tryptophan, is missing, so a read error is likely. V and J are TRBV7-2 and TRBJ1-2, with D uncertain. Germline CDR1 and CDR2: SGHTA and FQGNSA. V was cut by 1 base and J by 6 bases, with 12 bases left in between. CDR3 length equals 14 residues. DNA for the CDR3: TGTGCCAGCAGCTTAGGGCCCGCGGGCGATGGCTACACCCTC. Amino acids: CASSLGPAGDGYTL.